This T cell receptor beta chain was recovered during a study of CD8+ T cells in alopecia areata. This CDR3 has 12 residues. The germline CDR1 and CDR2 sequences are SGHAT and FQNNGV. The V end was cut by 2 bases, the J end by 4 bases, with 5 bases between. Regarding treatment: oral pan-JAK inhibitor, 5-10 mg twice daily. CD4+ and CD8+ T cells were sorted from PBMCs. Investigators isolated RNA and reverse transcribed it into cDNA to act as the sequencing template. Using immunoSEQ multiplex PCR, the repertoire was profiled, and TCRdb retains in-frame clones only, with some absent. The sample lists under 250,000 clones, roughly three fifths occurring once. To note about this clone: Its antigen is unknown.

Study-level results: Administration of tofacitinib significantly diminished scalp clonality and expanded CD8+ clones within the top 100.

The source was CD4+ T cells sorted from blood, collected at approximately week 42, from a patient treated with tofacitinib. The chain uses TRBV11-2 and TRBJ2-5; D gene uncertain. The receptor comes from a human donor with alopecia areata. The CDR3 sequence: CASSLLSETQYF. In DNA form, the CDR3 reads TGTGCCAGCAGCTTACTGTCAGAGACCCAGTACTTC.